A single sample gave rise to the 26 T cell receptor beta chains below, sequenced in a study of vaccination effects on CD4 cells after COVID-19. The data were produced by immunoSEQ multiplex PCR, yet TCRdb's version contains in-frame clones alone and is incomplete. The top ten hold roughly 2% of the sample, which has more than 35,000 clones, approximately 84% seen once. These receptors lack a known antigen. CD4+ T cells specific for antigen were expanded with viral peptide pools by the ViraFEST assay before sequencing. Once cultured for roughly 10 days, the cells underwent separation to obtain CD4+ T cells. BNT162b2 vaccine or mRNA-1273 vaccine was given to participants in two doses. The material sequenced was CD4+ T cells from PBMCs cultured with HCoV-NL63 spike peptides, taken after COVID-19 vaccination. These receptors all stem from a human donor who received a COVID-19 vaccine. Some clones in this sample may be carry-over from other donors' samples.

The chain employs TRBV30 and TRBJ1-2; D gene ambiguous. Trimming stripped 2 bases from V and 6 bases from J, with 13 bases between. The CDR3 spans 13 residues. Germline CDR1 reads GTSNPN; CDR2 reads SVGIG (reference sequence). The CDR3 loop reads CAWSPDKVNGYTF. Here the CDR3 DNA reads TGTGCCTGGAGTCCAGACAAGGTTAATGGCTACACCTTC.

The CDR3 sequence is CASREGQGPTGELFF. The CDR3 DNA is TGTGCCAGCAGGGAGGGACAGGGTCCCACCGGGGAGCTGTTTTTT. This chain uses TRBV28 with TRBJ2-2; 9 bases match TRBD1. CDR3 length: 15 residues. Germline values: CDR1 MDHEN, CDR2 SYDVKM. V lost 6 bases and J lost 4; bases outside the gene matches: 6.

CDR3 bases: TGTGCCAGCAGCTTAACGCACCTCCCCACCGGGGAGCTGTTTTTT. Encoded protein: CASSLTHLPTGELFF. The chain joins TRBV7-3 to TRBJ2-2; D remains unclear. The germline gives CDR1 SGHTA, CDR2 FQGTGA. CDR3 length: 15 amino acids. With 0 bases removed from V and 4 bases from J, the gap between germline ends came to 9 bases.

The gene calls are TRBV2 and TRBJ2-3, with 12 bases matching TRBD2. The CDR3 is 14 amino acids. Germline values: CDR1 SNHLY, CDR2 FYNNEI. Trimming cost V 7 bases and J 4 bases; bases outside gene matches: 3. CDR3 region: CASKTSGGSDTQYF. The CDR3 coding sequence is TGTGCCAGCAAGACTAGCGGGGGCTCAGATACGCAGTATTTT.

The V and J genes are TRBV5-1 and TRBJ1-1, with 7 bases aligning to TRBD1. This CDR3 is 13 amino acids long. The V and J ends lost 7 bases and 0 bases, in that order; junction bases with no gene match: 3. Germline V lookup: CDR1 SGHRS, CDR2 YFSETQ. CDR3 nucleotides: TGCGCCAGCCAGACAGGGATGAACACTGAAGCTTTCTTT. Protein product: CASQTGMNTEAFF. Full variable domain (outside the CDR3, taken from reference TRBV5-1 and TRBJ1-1): KAGVTQTPRYLIKTRGQQVTLSCSPISGHRSVSWYQQTPGQGLQFLFEYFSETQRNKGNFPGRFSGRQFSNSRSEMNVSTLELGDSALYLCASQTGMNTEAFFGQGTRLTVV.

This clone was counted only a few times. The chain is built from TRBV18 and TRBJ2-5; 8 bases fit TRBD1. Germline V gene lookup returns CDR1 KGHSH and CDR2 LQKENI. V gave up 5 bases and J gave up 1 base; unmatched junction bases: 3. CDR3 length: 14 residues. This CDR3 reads CASSSDRGQETQYF. CDR3 DNA sequence: TGTGCCAGCTCATCCGACAGGGGCCAAGAGACCCAGTACTTC. Variable domain in full (rest from reference TRBV18 and TRBJ2-5): NAGVMQNPRHLVRRRGQEARLRCSPMKGHSHVYWYRQLPEEGLKFMVYLQKENIIDESGMPKERFSAEFPKEGPSILRIQQVVRGDSAAYFCASSSDRGQETQYFGPGTRLLVL.

In DNA form, the CDR3 reads TGTGCCAGCAGCTTAGACGGCGCCCGTAGGCATGAGCAGTACGTC. It yields the protein CASSLDGARRHEQYV. The gene calls are TRBV7-9 and TRBJ2-7; no clear D gene. This CDR3 has 15 residues. Trimming removed 1 base at V and 7 bases at J, with 17 bases between. Germline assignment: CDR1 SEHNR and CDR2 FQNEAQ (reference sequence).

V is TRBV9 and J is TRBJ1-4; TRBD1 is a possible D gene (5 bases). V lost 3 bases and J lost 8, with 20 bases in between. Germline assignment: CDR1 SGDLS and CDR2 YYNGEE. This CDR3 spans 16 amino acids. The CDR3 DNA sequence: TGTGCCAGCAGCGCGGGGGTTGGGGGGGGTGACGAAAAACTGTTTTTT. It is translated as CASSAGVGGGDEKLFF.

The chain is built from TRBV6-5 and TRBJ1-2; maybe TRBD1 (5 bases). CDR1 and CDR2 from the germline V gene are MNHEY and SVGAGI. V lost 4 bases, J lost 6 bases, and 15 bases lay in between. The CDR3 spans 14 residues. The CDR3, as DNA: TGTGCCAGCAGTTCGGGGGAGTTTCACGATGGCTACACCTTC. Translated: CASSSGEFHDGYTF.

The chain uses TRBV5-8 and TRBJ1-4, with a weak D call TRBD1 (6 bases). The CDR3 sequence is 14 residues long. Trimming stripped 5 bases from V and 3 bases from J, with 11 bases between. Germline assignment: CDR1 SGHTS and CDR2 YDEGEE. The CDR3 region is CASSSYRANEKLFF. In nucleotides, the CDR3 is TGTGCCAGCAGTTCCTACAGGGCTAATGAAAAACTGTTTTTT.

This chain links TRBV6-5 with TRBJ2-6; the D is unclear. Germline loops: CDR1 MNHEY, CDR2 SVGAGI. Trimming removed 6 bases at V and 0 bases at J, with 9 bases between. The CDR3 is 15 amino acids. This CDR3 is CASRAKSSGANVLTF. Written as DNA, the CDR3 is TGTGCCAGCAGGGCTAAATCCTCTGGGGCCAACGTCCTGACTTTC.

This clone was counted between two and nine times. The rearrangement joins TRBV3-1 (or the pseudogene TRBV3-2) to TRBJ1-5; D ambiguous. Germline assignment: CDR1 LGHDT and CDR2 YNNKEL (reference sequence). This CDR3 is built from 13 residues. The ends were cut back, 3 bases at V and 1 base at J, with 4 bases in the middle. CDR3 DNA: TGTGCCAGCAGCCAGAGAAGCAATCAGCCCCAGCATTTT. It translates to CASSQRSNQPQHF.

The chain has TRBV5-1 and TRBJ1-6; 7 bases align to TRBD1. Germline-derived CDR1 and CDR2 are SGHRS and YFSETQ. V lost 2 bases, J lost 5 bases, and 7 bases stayed unmatched. The CDR3 length is 16 residues. CDR3 bases: TGCGCCAGCAGCTTCCGGGACAGAACACATAATTCACCCCTCCACTTT. Residues: CASSFRDRTHNSPLHF.

The rearrangement links TRBV6-6 to TRBJ2-5, with 14 nucleotides matching TRBD2. The V gene end was trimmed by 5 bases and the J gene end by 6 bases; junction bases not matched to a gene: 5. Per germline, CDR1 MNHNY and CDR2 SVGAGI (reference sequence). This CDR3 has 15 amino acids. This CDR3 reads CASSQTSGGVKTQYF. In DNA, the CDR3 is TGTGCCAGCAGTCAGACTAGCGGGGGGGTAAAGACCCAGTACTTC.

The chain combines TRBV7-9 with TRBJ2-1; no definite D call. Germline V gene sequence: CDR1 SEHNR, CDR2 FQNEAQ (reference sequence). V was trimmed by 0 bases and J by 5 bases, leaving 5 bases between them. The CDR3 sequence is 13 residues long. The DNA of the CDR3 is TGTGCCAGCAGCTTAGCGCTTGACAATGAGCAGTTCTTC. Translated: CASSLALDNEQFF.

This sequence joins TRBV18 and TRBJ2-3; the D is unclear. CDR3 length: 14 residues. CDR1 is KGHSH, CDR2 LQKENI, per germline. The ends were cut back, 4 bases at V and 0 bases at J, with 8 bases in the middle. The CDR3 reads CASSRSASTDTQYF. The CDR3 DNA reads as TGTGCCAGCTCACGGTCCGCGAGCACAGATACGCAGTATTTT.

This chain uses TRBV24-1 with TRBJ1-3; D unresolved. V was clipped by 3 bases and J by 4 bases, with 9 bases between them. Germline V lookup: CDR1 KGHDR, CDR2 SFDVKD. This CDR3 has 14 residues. DNA of the CDR3: TGTGCCACCAGTGATCCAGGCTGGGGAAACACCATATATTTT. Translating gives CATSDPGWGNTIYF.

This clone was recorded once. The V call is TRBV3-1 (or the pseudogene TRBV3-2), the J call TRBJ1-2; a possible D gene is TRBD1 (5 bases). With 1 base removed from V and 1 base from J, the gap between germline ends came to 19 bases. This CDR3 is 18 amino acids long. Germline CDR1 and CDR2: LGHDT and YNNKEL (reference sequence). CDR3 in amino acids: CASSQGWGRMTINYGYTF. The DNA for the CDR3 is TGTGCCAGCAGCCAAGGGTGGGGCAGGATGACCATTAACTATGGCTACACCTTC.

A note on this clone: An end of the junction does not agree with germline; a read error may underlie this. The V gene is TRBV18, the J gene TRBJ1-2; possibly TRBD1 for D (6 bases). The germline V gene has CDR1 KGHSH and CDR2 LQKENI. This CDR3 has 15 residues. In DNA form, the CDR3 reads TGTGCCAGCTTACCAGAACAGGGTTCACAGGGAGGCTACACCTTC. Translating gives CASLPEQGSQGGYTF.

This chain joins TRBV29-1 and TRBJ1-1, with D tentatively TRBD1 (6 bases). The germline V gene has CDR1 SQVTM and CDR2 ANQGSEA. The CDR3 loop spans 15 amino acids. V was shortened by 5 bases and J by 8 bases, with 24 bases between the two germline ends. CDR3 bases: TGCAGCGTTCTCAGGGGTCAGGGAGGTGCAACCGAAGCTTTCTTT. This sequence encodes CSVLRGQGGATEAFF.

The chain recombines TRBV18 with TRBJ1-2; no firm D call. The CDR3 is 12 residues long. Trimming removed 2 bases at V and 5 bases at J, with 6 bases between. The germline V gene encodes CDR1 KGHSH and CDR2 LQKENI. The CDR3 sequence: CASSPSGYGYTF. The CDR3 region has the DNA TGTGCCAGCTCACCATCGGGGTATGGCTACACCTTC.

This chain connects TRBV24-1 to TRBJ2-3; tentative D call: TRBD1 (5 bases). Germline V lookup: CDR1 KGHDR, CDR2 SFDVKD. This CDR3 contains 18 residues. V was pared by 2 bases and J by 2 bases, with 19 bases between. In nucleotides, the CDR3 is TGTGCCACCAGTGATTCCCTTGACAGAATGGGTCACACAGATACGCAGTATTTT. It codes for CATSDSLDRMGHTDTQYF.

The V call is TRBV5-4, the J call TRBJ1-1; D is uncertain. Trimming removed 0 bases at V and 2 bases at J, with 8 bases between. The germline gives CDR1 SGHNT, CDR2 YYREEE (reference sequence). The CDR3 is made up of 14 amino acids. Here the CDR3 reads CASSLGPFNTEAFF. CDR3 coding DNA: TGTGCCAGCAGCTTGGGGCCATTCAACACTGAAGCTTTCTTT.

The J gene is TRBJ1-5, the V gene TRBV6-5, with D unclear. The ends were cut back, 5 bases at V and 9 bases at J, with 8 bases in the middle. This CDR3 is 11 amino acids long. Germline V lookup: CDR1 MNHEY, CDR2 SVGAGI. For the CDR3, the DNA is TGTGCCAGCAGTCAGTCAAGGCCCCAGCATTTT. Translation: CASSQSRPQHF.

The chain uses TRBV30 and TRBJ2-5; D gene uncertain. This CDR3 spans 12 amino acids. Germline V gene data show CDR1 as GTSNPN and CDR2 as SVGIG (reference sequence). Deletions cut 3 bases from V and 5 bases from J, with 10 bases between. CDR3: CAWRSATETQYF. CDR3 DNA: TGTGCCTGGAGGTCAGCTACGGAGACCCAGTACTTC.

The chain uses TRBV19 and TRBJ1-3, with 9 positions matching TRBD1. CDR3 length equals 16 residues. CDR1 is LNHDA, CDR2 SQIVND, per germline (reference sequence). The ends lost 6 bases at V and 3 bases at J; junction bases unmatched: 9. DNA of the CDR3: TGTGCCAGTAGGCTTGATGGACAGGGGAGTGGAAACACCATATATTTT. Its protein product is CASRLDGQGSGNTIYF.